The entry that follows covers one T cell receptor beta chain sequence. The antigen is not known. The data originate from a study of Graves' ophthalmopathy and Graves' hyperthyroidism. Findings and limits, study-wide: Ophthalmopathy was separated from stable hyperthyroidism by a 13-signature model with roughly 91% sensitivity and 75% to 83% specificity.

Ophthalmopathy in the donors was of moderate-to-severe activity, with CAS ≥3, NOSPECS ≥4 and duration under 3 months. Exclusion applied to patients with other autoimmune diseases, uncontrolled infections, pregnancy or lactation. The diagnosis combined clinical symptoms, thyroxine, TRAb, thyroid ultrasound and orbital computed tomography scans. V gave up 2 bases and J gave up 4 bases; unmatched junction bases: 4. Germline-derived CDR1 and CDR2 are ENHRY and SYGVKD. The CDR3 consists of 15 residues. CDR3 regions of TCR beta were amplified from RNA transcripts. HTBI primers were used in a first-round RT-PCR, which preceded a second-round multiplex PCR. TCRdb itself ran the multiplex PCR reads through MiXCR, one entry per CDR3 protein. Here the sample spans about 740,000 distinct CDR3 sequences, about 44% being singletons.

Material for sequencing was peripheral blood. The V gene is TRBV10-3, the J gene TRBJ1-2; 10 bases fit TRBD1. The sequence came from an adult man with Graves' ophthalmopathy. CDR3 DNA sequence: TGTGCCATCAGTGAGAGACAGGGGGCGAGCTATGGCTACACCTTC. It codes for CAISERQGASYGYTF.